What follows are 27 T cell receptor beta chains derived from one specimen sequenced in a study of T cell responses to AZD1222 COVID-19 vaccine. Method: immunoSEQ multiplex PCR; TCRdb's copy keeps in-frame clones and lacks some. The table shows some 71,000 clones, with about 88% occurring only once. The specimen was peripheral blood, collected 28 days after the second AZD1222 dose. All receptors come from an adult who received the AZD1222 COVID-19 vaccine.

The chain combines TRBV7-8 with TRBJ1-1; weak D call: TRBD1 (6 bases). Trimming took off 2 bases at V and 4 bases at J, with 11 bases between the two ends. The germline V gene has CDR1 SGHVS and CDR2 FQNEAQ. The CDR3 runs to 14 residues. CDR3 in amino acids: CASSLSTGSTEAFF. Written as DNA, the CDR3 is TGTGCCAGCAGCTTATCAACAGGGAGCACTGAAGCTTTCTTT.

This clone was detected only once. The chain carries TRBV7-2 and TRBJ1-5, with D possibly matching TRBD1 (5 bases). Germline loops: CDR1 SGHTA, CDR2 FQGNSA. This CDR3 comprises 15 residues. Trimming took 2 bases from V and 9 from J, leaving 17 bases between them. The CDR3 here is CASSLWFGAQWPQHF. CDR3 coding DNA: TGTGCCAGCAGCTTATGGTTCGGGGCGCAATGGCCCCAGCATTTT.

V gene TRBV3-1 (or the pseudogene TRBV3-2) combines with J gene TRBJ1-2; D call uncertain. Trimming cost V 4 bases and J 3 bases, with 12 bases left between them. Germline values: CDR1 LGHDT, CDR2 YNNKEL (reference sequence). This CDR3 has 14 amino acids. CDR3 protein: CASSPSELDYGYTF. The CDR3 nucleotides read TGTGCCAGCAGCCCCTCAGAACTGGACTATGGCTACACCTTC.

The V and J genes are TRBV7-3 and TRBJ2-7; no firm D call. The length of the CDR3 is 13 residues. The germline CDR1 and CDR2 sequences are SGHTA and FQGTGA. With 3 bases removed from V and 3 bases from J, the gap between germline ends came to 9 bases. The CDR3 spells CASSFGPDYEQYF. The DNA for the CDR3 is TGTGCCAGCAGCTTCGGACCCGACTACGAGCAGTACTTC.

This clone showed up just once. The chain joins TRBV11-2 to TRBJ2-7; no firm D call. Per the germline V gene, CDR1 is SGHAT and CDR2 is FQNNGV. Trimming took 3 bases from V and 1 from J, leaving 13 bases between them. The CDR3 spans 15 residues. CDR3 loop: CASSLLGPSSYEQYF. Here the CDR3 DNA reads TGTGCCAGCAGCTTGCTAGGACCCTCTTCCTACGAGCAGTACTTC.

The chain combines TRBV11-2 with TRBJ2-7, with 7 positions matching TRBD1. Germline-derived CDR1 and CDR2 are SGHAT and FQNNGV. V shed 4 bases and J 2 bases; nucleotides not matched to a gene: 5. The CDR3 is 14 residues long. Here the CDR3 DNA reads TGTGCCAGCAGCTCTAACAGGGGTACCTACGAGCAGTACTTC. This translates into CASSSNRGTYEQYF.

The chain is built from TRBV6-1 and TRBJ2-7; D possibly corresponds to TRBD1 (6 bases). Germline values: CDR1 MNHNS, CDR2 SASEGT. Trimming left V 3 bases short and J 1 base short, with 13 bases between. The CDR3 spans 15 residues. CDR3 coding DNA: TGTGCCAGCAGTGAGTTTGGGACAACTTCCTACGAGCAGTACTTC. Translated: CASSEFGTTSYEQYF.

V usage is TRBV19 and J usage is TRBJ1-1; 7 nucleotides align to TRBD1. The CDR3 sequence is 13 residues long. In germline, CDR1 is LNHDA, CDR2 SQIVND (reference sequence). V trimming: 8 bases; J trimming: 8 bases; junction bases outside the gene matches: 11. This CDR3 is CASGDRVGLEAFF. In DNA, the CDR3 is TGTGCCAGTGGAGACAGGGTGGGGTTAGAAGCTTTCTTT.

This rearrangement joins TRBV24-1 to TRBJ1-2; D unresolved. The length of the CDR3 is 16 residues. V was clipped by 4 bases and J by 7 bases, with 21 bases between them. Germline V gene sequence: CDR1 KGHDR, CDR2 SFDVKD. The CDR3 nucleotides read TGTGCCACCAGTGACCCTACGACACAGCCTTGGGGTGGCTACACCTTC. Encoded protein: CATSDPTTQPWGGYTF.

The chain couples TRBV19 to TRBJ2-2; D may be TRBD1 (6 bases). V lost 5 bases and J lost 3, with 16 bases in between. Germline V gene lookup returns CDR1 LNHDA and CDR2 SQIVND (reference sequence). There are 16 residues in the CDR3. The CDR3 spells CASSARTAPDTGELFF. CDR3 nucleotide sequence: TGTGCCAGTAGTGCGAGGACAGCTCCTGACACCGGGGAGCTGTTTTTT.

The chain links TRBV7-9 to TRBJ1-1, with D hard to call. Germline assignment: CDR1 SEHNR and CDR2 FQNEAQ (reference sequence). Deletions cut 8 bases from V and 5 bases from J, with 12 bases between. The length of the CDR3 is 12 residues. CDR3 DNA sequence: TGTGCCAGCCCCGAGGAAACAACTGAAGCTTTCTTT. It yields the protein CASPEETTEAFF.

This sequence joins TRBV27 and TRBJ2-7; tentatively, D is TRBD1 or TRBD2 (8 bases each). CDR3 length: 18 amino acids. Deletions cut 7 bases from V and 1 base from J, with 26 bases between. The germline V gene encodes CDR1 MNHEY and CDR2 SMNVEV (reference sequence). The CDR3 region is CASKHNPREGQASYEQYF. CDR3 bases: TGTGCCAGCAAACACAATCCCCGGGAGGGACAGGCATCCTACGAGCAGTACTTC.

The chain carries TRBV10-3 and TRBJ1-2, with TRBD1 matching 8 bases. The germline CDR1 and CDR2 sequences are ENHRY and SYGVKD. CDR3 length equals 15 residues. Unmatched junction bases numbered 18, after V lost 10 bases and J lost 8 bases. In DNA form, the CDR3 reads TGTGCCACCTCCCCCGGGACAGGCCTCCTATGGGGCTACACCTTC. Its translation: CATSPGTGLLWGYTF.

The rearrangement links TRBV4-1 to TRBJ2-7; 11 nucleotides line up with TRBD1. Germline CDR1 MGHRA, CDR2 YSYEKL. The CDR3 spans 15 residues. V was clipped by 5 bases and J by 1 base; unmatched bases: 4. The DNA for the CDR3 is TGCGCCAGCAGCAATTGGGACAGGGGGTCCTACGAGCAGTACTTC. Protein: CASSNWDRGSYEQYF.

CDR3 amino acids: CASSSGASGRLEETQYF. In nucleotides, the CDR3 is TGCGCCAGCAGCTCGGGGGCTAGCGGGAGGCTAGAAGAGACCCAGTACTTC. J is TRBJ2-5 and V is TRBV5-1, with 11 bases lining up with TRBD2. This CDR3 has 17 amino acids. Germline lookup yields CDR1 SGHRS and CDR2 YFSETQ. V was clipped by 3 bases and J by 3 bases; unmatched bases: 10.

The chain recombines TRBV14 with TRBJ1-5; no firm D call. Trimming took 0 bases from V and 6 from J, leaving 6 bases between them. CDR1 and CDR2 from the germline V gene are SGHDN and FVKESK. This CDR3 comprises 13 residues. CDR3 coding DNA: TGTGCCAGCAGCCAAGAGAGGAGTCAGCCCCAGCATTTT. It encodes CASSQERSQPQHF.

The gene calls are TRBV19 and TRBJ2-5, with D perhaps TRBD1 (6 bases). Trimming stripped 0 bases from V and 2 bases from J, with 16 bases between. Germline CDR1 LNHDA, CDR2 SQIVND (reference sequence). This CDR3 comprises 17 residues. The CDR3 region is CASSIDLARQEQETQYF. In DNA form, the CDR3 reads TGTGCCAGTAGTATAGATCTCGCGCGACAGGAGCAAGAGACCCAGTACTTC.

The CDR3 loop is CATNPIPGTSIVEQFF. The CDR3 DNA is TGTGCCACAAACCCAATTCCCGGGACTAGCATAGTTGAGCAGTTCTTC. This rearrangement joins TRBV19 to TRBJ2-1; 9 bases are shared with TRBD2. The CDR3 is made up of 16 amino acids. After removal of 10 bases from V and 9 bases from J, the junction contained 19 bases not matched to a gene. Germline CDR1 LNHDA, CDR2 SQIVND (reference sequence).

The chain uses TRBV4-1 and TRBJ2-2; D might be TRBD1 (6 bases). The CDR3 contains 15 residues. With 4 bases removed from V and 4 bases from J, the gap between germline ends came to 13 bases. The germline V gene encodes CDR1 MGHRA and CDR2 YSYEKL. In DNA, the CDR3 is TGCGCCAGCAGCCGGGCCGGGACACCCACCGGGGAGCTGTTTTTT. Translating it yields CASSRAGTPTGELFF.

This sequence joins TRBV28 and TRBJ1-5; maybe TRBD1 (5 bases). The CDR3 has 16 residues. The V gene's germline CDR1 is MDHEN and CDR2 SYDVKM. The V end lost 3 bases, the J end lost 5 bases, and 17 bases lay between the germline ends. In DNA, the CDR3 is TGTGCCAGCAGTTTTCTCGGGACCTCTCGTCATCAGCCCCAGCATTTT. Translation: CASSFLGTSRHQPQHF.

The chain is built from TRBV7-2 and TRBJ1-6; no clear D. V shed 5 bases and J shed 2 bases, with 22 bases lying between them. Per germline, CDR1 SGHTA and CDR2 FQGNSA. This CDR3 has 19 amino acids. The CDR3 sequence is CASSPRGGNWAPYNSPLHF. The CDR3 DNA is TGTGCCAGCAGCCCGCGTGGTGGGAACTGGGCCCCCTATAATTCACCCCTCCACTTT.

In its sample, this clone was seen a few times. This chain joins TRBV6-4 and TRBJ2-1, with 12 bases fitting TRBD2. The CDR3 runs 15 residues. Looked up from germline, CDR1 is MRHNA and CDR2 is SNTAGT. Trimming at V came to 0 bases and at J to 6 bases, leaving 0 bases not matched to a gene. CDR3 DNA: TGTGCCAGCAGTGACTCGACTAGCGGGAGCAATGAGCAGTTCTTC. It translates to CASSDSTSGSNEQFF.

This sequence joins TRBV2 and TRBJ1-2; no definite D call. There are 13 residues in the CDR3. Trimming pared 7 bases from V and 2 bases from J, leaving 11 bases between. Looked up from germline, CDR1 is SNHLY and CDR2 is FYNNEI. The CDR3 bases are TGTGCCAGCACTGTCGGAGAAAACTATGGCTACACCTTC. As protein: CASTVGENYGYTF.

The rearrangement uses TRBV21-1 and TRBJ2-7; the listed D gene, TRBD2, was not tested against the DNA. TRBV21-1 is tagged as a pseudogene. This CDR3 spans 13 amino acids. As DNA, the CDR3 is TGTGCCAGCATTCTAGCGGGAGCCTACGAGCAGTACTTC. Its protein product is CASILAGAYEQYF.

The V gene is TRBV5-1, the J gene TRBJ2-7; TRBD1 matches 8 bases. The germline V gene encodes CDR1 SGHRS and CDR2 YFSETQ. CDR3 length: 14 amino acids. V dropped 2 bases and J dropped 5; count of bases not matched to a gene: 6. CDR3: CASSLRQGANEQYF. CDR3 in DNA: TGCGCCAGCAGCTTAAGGCAGGGGGCTAACGAGCAGTACTTC.

The chain has TRBV6-5 and TRBJ1-5; D not certain. The CDR3 has 12 residues. The germline V and J ends were trimmed by 7 bases and 4 bases, with 8 bases remaining between them. Germline V gives CDR1 MNHEY, CDR2 SVGAGI. CDR3 DNA sequence: TGTGCCAGCAAAGGGAGTAATCAGCCCCAGCATTTT. It encodes CASKGSNQPQHF.

V gene TRBV4-3 combines with J gene TRBJ2-2; TRBD2 might be the D (6 bases). The CDR3 covers 14 residues. V dropped 4 bases and J dropped 1 base, with 7 bases sitting between them. The V gene's germline CDR1 is LGHNA and CDR2 YSLEER. The CDR3 protein is CASSPGGNTGELFF. The CDR3, as DNA: TGCGCCAGCAGCCCCGGGGGGAACACCGGGGAGCTGTTTTTT.